The 15 T cell receptor beta chains in this list originate from one sample, sequenced in a study of blood T cell repertoires in COVID-19. Assay: immunoSEQ multiplex PCR; the TCRdb copy retains only in-frame clones and omits some. Found here are roughly 260,000 clones, 79% of them singletons; the top ten hold about 4%. The sample comprised peripheral blood. These receptor sequences come from a woman between 40 and 50 years old with active or convalescent COVID-19.

This sequence joins TRBV2 and TRBJ2-2; tentatively, D is TRBD1 (6 bases). V was pared by 2 bases and J by 7 bases, with 17 bases between. The CDR3 consists of 16 residues. Germline lookup yields CDR1 SNHLY and CDR2 FYNNEI. The CDR3 is CASSESGTRSRGELFF. CDR3 bases: TGTGCCAGCAGTGAAAGTGGGACAAGATCGCGCGGGGAGCTGTTTTTT.

The CDR3 loop is CASRGGQGLTDTQYF. CDR3 DNA: TGTGCCAGCAGGGGGGGTCAGGGTCTCACAGATACGCAGTATTTT. The chain is built from TRBV2 and TRBJ2-3; perhaps TRBD2 as D (6 bases). V lost 6 bases, J lost 2 bases, and 15 bases lay in between. The CDR3 loop spans 15 amino acids. Germline-derived CDR1 and CDR2 are SNHLY and FYNNEI.

This rearrangement joins TRBV6-5 to TRBJ1-1, with no clear D. The CDR3 spans 13 residues. V was clipped by 7 bases and J by 1 base, with 10 bases between them. Per germline, CDR1 MNHEY and CDR2 SVGAGI. In DNA form, the CDR3 reads TGTGCCAGCACTCTGACTGGGAACACTGAAGCTTTCTTT. It encodes CASTLTGNTEAFF.

This rearrangement joins TRBV12-3 or TRBV12-4 to TRBJ1-5; TRBD1 matches 10 bases. The J segment lost 8 bases and the V segment lost 5 bases, leaving 3 bases of the junction unmatched. CDR3 size: 13 residues. The CDR3 DNA reads as TGTGCCAGCAGTACGACAGGGGGCAAGCCCCAGCATTTT. Encoded protein: CASSTTGGKPQHF.

CDR3 sequence: CASSSGTGGFKNIQYF. For the CDR3, the DNA is TGTGCCAGCAGCTCCGGGACAGGGGGATTCAAAAACATTCAGTACTTC. V and J are TRBV5-4 and TRBJ2-4; 11 positions agree with TRBD1. Germline V gene lookup returns CDR1 SGHNT and CDR2 YYREEE (reference sequence). This CDR3 has 16 residues. The V and J ends lost 3 bases and 3 bases, in that order; junction bases with no gene match: 5.

This chain links TRBV27 with TRBJ2-3; 11 nucleotides align to TRBD2. J gave up 4 bases and V 3 bases, and 12 bases lay outside the gene matches. The CDR3 runs 18 residues. Germline CDR1 is MNHEY and CDR2 is SMNVEV (reference sequence). The CDR3 loop is CASSFGVAGGPSADTQYF. Written as DNA, the CDR3 is TGTGCCAGCAGTTTTGGAGTAGCGGGGGGGCCTTCCGCAGATACGCAGTATTTT.

The chain uses TRBV11-2 and TRBJ1-2; possible D gene TRBD1, 6 bases. Trimming cost V 5 bases and J 13 bases, with 23 bases left between them. Germline V gene lookup returns CDR1 SGHAT and CDR2 FQNNGV. The CDR3 contains 14 residues. CDR3 coding DNA: TGTGCCAGCAGCCCATTGACAGGAAACCCTTTGCTCACCTTC. This translates into CASSPLTGNPLLTF. Drawing the rest from reference TRBV11-2 and TRBJ1-2, the complete variable domain is EAGVAQSPRYKIIEKRQSVAFWCNPISGHATLYWYQQILGQGPKLLIQFQNNGVVDDSQLPKDRFSAERLKGVDSTLKIQPAKLEDSAVYLCASSPLTGNPLLTFGSGTRLTVV.

The chain recombines TRBV7-8 with TRBJ1-1, with D perhaps matching TRBD1 (6 bases). CDR1 is SGHVS, CDR2 FQNEAQ, per germline. The CDR3 runs 16 residues. V was pared by 2 bases and J by 0 bases, with 13 bases between. DNA for the CDR3: TGTGCCAGCAGCTTAAGGCCTAGGGGGATGAACACTGAAGCTTTCTTT. Its protein is CASSLRPRGMNTEAFF. Using reference TRBV7-8 and TRBJ1-1 for the parts outside the CDR3, the full variable domain is GAGVSQSPRYKVAKRGQDVALRCDPISGHVSLFWYQQALGQGPEFLTYFQNEAQLDKSGLPSDRFFAERPEGSVSTLKIQRTQQEDSAVYLCASSLRPRGMNTEAFFGQGTRLTVV.

This chain uses TRBV6-1 with TRBJ2-5; 7 positions match TRBD2. The CDR3 spans 16 residues. V lost 1 base and J lost 2; bases outside the gene matches: 7. Per germline, CDR1 MNHNS and CDR2 SASEGT. The CDR3 loop is CASSEGGGYSQETQYF. The CDR3 DNA reads as TGTGCCAGCAGTGAAGGGGGGGGGTACTCACAAGAGACCCAGTACTTC.

V and J are TRBV5-4 and TRBJ1-1; D perhaps matches TRBD1 (5 bases). V was shortened by 1 base and J by 4 bases, with 8 bases between the two germline ends. The length of the CDR3 is 13 residues. Germline V lookup: CDR1 SGHNT, CDR2 YYREEE (reference sequence). The CDR3 here is CASSLQQGTEAFF. CDR3 coding DNA: TGTGCCAGCAGCTTGCAGCAGGGCACTGAAGCTTTCTTT.

This rearrangement joins TRBV15 to TRBJ1-1, with D hard to call. The germline V gene has CDR1 LNHNV and CDR2 YYDKDF (reference sequence). This CDR3 contains 15 residues. V lost 1 base, J lost 4 bases, and 13 bases lay in between. CDR3 coding DNA: TGTGCCACCAGCAGAGTGACGGGTGGTGGCACTGAAGCTTTCTTT. It encodes CATSRVTGGGTEAFF.

This chain joins TRBV11-2 and TRBJ2-1, with 11 bases that match TRBD2. Germline V lookup: CDR1 SGHAT, CDR2 FQNNGV. V dropped 5 bases and J dropped 4; count of bases not matched to a gene: 4. CDR3 length equals 15 residues. DNA for the CDR3: TGTGCCAGCAGCGCCCTAGCGGGGGGTTACAATGAGCAGTTCTTC. Its protein is CASSALAGGYNEQFF.

V gene TRBV5-5 combines with J gene TRBJ2-2; D gene unclear. The length of the CDR3 is 14 residues. Germline-derived CDR1 and CDR2 are SGHKS and YYEKEE (reference sequence). V shed 1 base and J shed 6 bases, with 10 bases lying between them. The CDR3 DNA sequence: TGTGCCAGCAGCTTGCGCAGTAACCCCGGGGAGCTGTTTTTT. Translating it yields CASSLRSNPGELFF. The whole variable domain, remainder taken from reference TRBV5-5 and TRBJ2-2, is DAGVTQSPTHLIKTRGQQVTLRCSPISGHKSVSWYQQVLGQGPQFIFQYYEKEERGRGNFPDRFSARQFPNYSSELNVNALLLGDSALYLCASSLRSNPGELFFGEGSRLTVL.

The V and J genes are TRBV6-4 and TRBJ2-3; no clear D. With 7 bases removed from V and 2 bases from J, the gap between germline ends came to 13 bases. The germline V gene has CDR1 MRHNA and CDR2 SNTAGT. This CDR3 has 14 amino acids. CDR3 residues: CASKPHQNTDTQYF. CDR3 sequence (DNA): TGTGCCAGCAAACCCCACCAGAACACAGATACGCAGTATTTT.

This chain links TRBV6-5 with TRBJ2-2; 7 positions match TRBD2. Germline assignment: CDR1 MNHEY and CDR2 SVGAGI. The CDR3 totals 14 residues. Trimming cost V 7 bases and J 0 bases; bases outside gene matches: 2. The CDR3 is CASIGRANTGELFF. The CDR3 nucleotides read TGTGCCAGCATTGGGAGGGCGAACACCGGGGAGCTGTTTTTT.